The 19 T cell receptor beta chains below were found in one sample sequenced in a study of blood T cells in healthy people across ages. The authors ran a second PCR of about 6 to 11 cycles using a sample-barcoded 5' primer and a J-beta primer mix. Via MiXCR, TCRdb re-called the 5' RACE reads, giving one row per CDR3 protein. The sample has fewer than 1,200,000 distinct CDR3 sequences, 20% to 25% seen once; the top ten hold about 0.8%. The same sample was also used in a study of T cells of mothers and their children.

Sequenced material: blood. The origin of the receptors is a girl aged 2-10 years in good health.

The chain has TRBV29-1 and TRBJ2-1; 7 positions agree with TRBD2. The J call may be incorrect, as the DNA end agrees better with TRBJ2-7. This CDR3 region has 14 residues. The germline V gene has CDR1 SQVTM and CDR2 ANQGSEA. The CDR3 here is CSVEGTGGRLEQYF. DNA for the CDR3: TGCAGCGTTGAAGGTACGGGGGGTCGTCTCGAGCAGTACTTC.

This clonotype has more than one count but fewer than ten. V is TRBV28 and J is TRBJ2-7; D possibly corresponds to TRBD2 (5 bases). Looked up from germline, CDR1 is MDHEN and CDR2 is SYDVKM. V lost 3 bases and J 1 base, leaving 10 bases between the germline ends. This CDR3 region has 14 residues. As DNA, the CDR3 is TGTGCCAGCAGTTTCTTCGGGGAGTCCTACGAGCAGTACTTC. Translated, it gives CASSFFGESYEQYF.

The chain joins TRBV7-2 to TRBJ2-1, with TRBD2 matching over 8 bases. The DNA end is a closer match to TRBJ2-5, so the J assignment may be wrong. CDR1 and CDR2 (germline): SGHTA, FQGNSA. CDR3 length: 16 amino acids. The CDR3 loop reads CASSLSLVGGGETQYF. DNA of the CDR3: TGTGCCAGCAGCTTATCACTAGTCGGGGGGGGTGAGACCCAGTACTTC.

V gene TRBV2 combines with J gene TRBJ1-6; maybe TRBD1 (5 bases). Trimming removed 4 bases from V and 10 bases from J, with 14 bases in between. Germline CDR1 is SNHLY and CDR2 is FYNNEI. This CDR3 is built from 14 residues. Here the CDR3 DNA reads TGTGCCAGCAGTGTTACGGGACGGGGATCACCCCTCCACTTT. Its translation: CASSVTGRGSPLHF.

A few counts support this clonotype. Its ends do not fully match the called genes, so a read error is possible. The genes are TRBV20-1 and TRBJ2-1; D is unclear. Germline CDR1 reads DFQATT; CDR2 reads SNEGSKA (reference sequence). The CDR3 totals 15 residues. CDR3 protein: CSVQPLNNGDNERFF. CDR3 in DNA: TGCAGTGTTCAACCCCTGAACAATGGAGACAATGAGCGGTTCTTC.

This rearrangement joins TRBV7-9 to TRBJ2-1; possibly TRBD2 for D (5 bases). CDR1 and CDR2 (germline): SEHNR, FQNEAQ (reference sequence). V lost 5 bases and J lost 4, with 15 bases in between. The CDR3 is made up of 15 amino acids. CDR3 nucleotide sequence: TGTGCCAGCAGCCCCACTAGTACGGGGTACAATGAGCAGTTCTTC. It codes for CASSPTSTGYNEQFF. The variable domain in full, completed from reference TRBV7-9 and TRBJ2-1, reads DTGVSQNPRHKITKRGQNVTFRCDPISEHNRLYWYRQTLGQGPEFLTYFQNEAQLEKSRLLSDRFSAERPKGSFSTLEIQRTEQGDSAMYLCASSPTSTGYNEQFFGPGTRLTVL.

This clonotype turned up a few times. The rearrangement joins TRBV18 to TRBJ2-1; the match to TRBD2 covers 7 bases. The J call is doubtful: the DNA matches TRBJ2-7 better. CDR1 KGHSH and CDR2 LQKENI come from the germline V gene. The CDR3 runs 13 residues. CDR3 nucleotides: TGTGCCAGCTCACTTCCTAAAGCGGGAGAGCAGTACTTC. It codes for CASSLPKAGEQYF.

This clonotype came up many times. The chain carries TRBV6-5 and TRBJ2-2; 12 bases match TRBD2. CDR1 is MNHEY, CDR2 SVGAGI, per germline. Germline trimming cut 10 bases from V and 5 bases from J; bases unmatched to any gene: 2. This CDR3 is built from 13 residues. Here the CDR3 DNA reads TGTGCCACCGGGACTAGCGGGACCGGGGAGCTGTTTTTT. It codes for CATGTSGTGELFF.

In its sample, this clonotype was seen a few times. The J gene is TRBJ2-4, the V gene TRBV28; D gene ambiguous. Between the trimmed V and J ends, which lost 4 bases and 8 bases, there was a span of 9 bases. This CDR3 spans 12 amino acids. Per the germline V gene, CDR1 is MDHEN and CDR2 is SYDVKM. In nucleotides, the CDR3 is TGTGCCAGCAGTTCCTCGAAAGACATTCAGTACTTC. Its translation: CASSSSKDIQYF.

The chain links TRBV29-1 to TRBJ2-1, with D uncertain. V lost 8 bases and J lost 10, with 12 bases in between. CDR1 is SQVTM, CDR2 ANQGSEA, per germline. The CDR3 runs 10 residues. The CDR3, as DNA: TGCAGCATTAGATGGAACGAGCAGTTCTTC. Encoded protein: CSIRWNEQFF.

With respect to this clonotype: It is likely a read error, because the conserved phenylalanine at the end of the CDR3 is missing. This rearrangement joins TRBV9 to TRBJ1-2, with 8 bases that match TRBD1. Germline loops: CDR1 SGDLS, CDR2 YYNGEE. The CDR3 runs to 19 residues. Trimming cost V 3 bases and J 3 bases; bases outside gene matches: 19. The CDR3 protein is CASSAGVRAGGYRDYGYTL. The CDR3 nucleotides are TGTGCCAGCAGCGCAGGGGTGAGGGCAGGGGGCTATCGGGACTATGGCTACACCCTC.

The rearrangement joins TRBV28 to TRBJ1-4; no definite D call. V dropped 3 bases and J dropped 12 bases, with 8 bases sitting between them. Germline-derived CDR1 and CDR2 are MDHEN and SYDVKM. The CDR3 loop spans 11 amino acids. This CDR3 reads CASSFLSQLFF. The DNA of the CDR3 is TGTGCCAGCAGTTTTTTATCCCAACTGTTTTTT.

This clonotype came up a few times. The chain is built from TRBV7-2 and TRBJ2-5; D ambiguous. The end of the DNA aligns better with TRBJ2-7, so the J call may be wrong. This CDR3 region has 14 residues. The germline V gene has CDR1 SGHTA and CDR2 FQGNSA. The CDR3 region is CASSQKEFLYEQYF. The CDR3 DNA sequence: TGTGCCAGCAGCCAAAAGGAGTTTTTATACGAGCAGTACTTC.

This clonotype was picked up one time. V and J are TRBV4-3 and TRBJ2-2; D perhaps matches TRBD2 (7 bases). CDR3 length: 17 amino acids. The germline CDR1 and CDR2 sequences are LGHNA and YSLEER. Trimming stripped 0 bases from V and 4 bases from J, with 15 bases between. CDR3 residues: CASSQEFAGAITGELFF. The CDR3, as DNA: TGCGCCAGCAGCCAAGAGTTTGCGGGGGCGATCACCGGGGAGCTGTTTTTT.

As for this clonotype: One end of the junction fails to match germline, which may point to a read error. The chain carries TRBV7-2 and TRBJ2-5; 12 bases fit TRBD1. Germline lookup yields CDR1 SGHTA and CDR2 FQGNSA. The CDR3 is 18 residues long. CDR3 amino acids: CASSFTGTGGAGRETLYF. The DNA of the CDR3 is TGTGCCAGCAGCTTCACCGGGACAGGGGGCGCTGGGCGGGAGACCCTGTACTTC.

The rearrangement uses TRBV27 and TRBJ1-5; D is ambiguous. The CDR3 has 13 amino acids. CDR1 and CDR2 from the germline V gene are MNHEY and SMNVEV (reference sequence). The V gene lost 6 bases and the J gene lost 5 bases, with 11 bases spanning the gap. CDR3 amino acids: CASRFSYYQPQHF. In DNA form, the CDR3 reads TGTGCCAGCAGATTCAGTTATTATCAGCCCCAGCATTTT.

This clonotype was seen only a few times. V is TRBV12-3 or TRBV12-4 and J is TRBJ1-2; D uncertain. Trimming removed 3 bases from V and 9 bases from J, with 8 bases in between. There are 11 residues in the CDR3. CDR3: CASSLSLSYTF. The CDR3 DNA reads as TGTGCCAGCAGTTTGTCGTTGAGCTACACCTTC.

The chain has TRBV3-1 and TRBJ1-1, with a tentative D call TRBD1 (6 bases). The CDR3 has 17 residues. Germline V gives CDR1 LGHDT, CDR2 YNNKEL (reference sequence). With 0 bases removed from V and 4 bases from J, the gap between germline ends came to 18 bases. CDR3 sequence (DNA): TGTGCCAGCAGCCAAGATAGCGGGAACAGGGAGGCCACTGAAGCTTTCTTT. Amino acid sequence: CASSQDSGNREATEAFF.

The rearrangement links TRBV5-1 to TRBJ2-2; maybe TRBD1 (6 bases). The germline V gene encodes CDR1 SGHRS and CDR2 YFSETQ. V gave up 4 bases and J gave up 8 bases, with 15 bases separating them. This CDR3 is 14 amino acids long. CDR3 coding DNA: TGCGCCAGCAGCGGCGCAGGGGAAGGAGGGGAGCTGTTTTTT. Translating it yields CASSGAGEGGELFF.